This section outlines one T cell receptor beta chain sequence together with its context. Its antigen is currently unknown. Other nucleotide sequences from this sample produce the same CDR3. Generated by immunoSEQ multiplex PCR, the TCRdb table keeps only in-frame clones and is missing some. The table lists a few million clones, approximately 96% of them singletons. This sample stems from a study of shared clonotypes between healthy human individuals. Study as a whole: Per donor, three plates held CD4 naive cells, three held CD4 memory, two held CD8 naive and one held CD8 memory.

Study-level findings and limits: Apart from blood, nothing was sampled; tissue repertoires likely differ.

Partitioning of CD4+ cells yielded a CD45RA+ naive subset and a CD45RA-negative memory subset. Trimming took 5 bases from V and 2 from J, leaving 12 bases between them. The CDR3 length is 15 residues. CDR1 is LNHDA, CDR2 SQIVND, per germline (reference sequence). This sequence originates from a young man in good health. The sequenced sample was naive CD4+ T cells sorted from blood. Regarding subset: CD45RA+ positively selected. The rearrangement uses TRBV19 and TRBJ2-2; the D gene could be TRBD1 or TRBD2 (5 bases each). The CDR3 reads CASSPGTGNTGELFF. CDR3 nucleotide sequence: TGTGCCAGTAGTCCTGGGACGGGAAACACCGGGGAGCTGTTTTTT.